This TCR beta chain is from a study of blood T cell repertoires in COVID-19. Background on the study: Researchers got acute and convalescent COVID-19 samples from the United States, Italy and Spain. In each case, the material was cDNA or gDNA derived from T cells, B-cell-depleted T cells, or PBMCs.

Authors' methods: Amplification of reference gene primers was used by the study to estimate nucleated cell counts. Profiling relied on immunoSEQ multiplex PCR, and the TCRdb table lists in-frame clones only, not all of them. The V and J calls and the clone size are those of that table, but D and trimming were determined from the DNA. Of 190,000 or so clones in the sample, 78% were seen once. CDR3 size: 16 residues. The germline gives CDR1 MNHEY, CDR2 SMNVEV (reference sequence). The V gene lost 3 bases and the J gene lost 7 bases, with 19 bases spanning the gap. The specimen was peripheral blood. The chain carries TRBV27 and TRBJ2-1, with D perhaps TRBD1 (7 bases). The source of this sequence is a woman older than 75 with active or convalescent COVID-19. This chain's CDR3 is CASSFPQGGVGNEQFF. DNA of the CDR3: TGTGCCAGCAGTTTCCCCCAGGGGGGCGTCGGAAATGAGCAGTTCTTC.